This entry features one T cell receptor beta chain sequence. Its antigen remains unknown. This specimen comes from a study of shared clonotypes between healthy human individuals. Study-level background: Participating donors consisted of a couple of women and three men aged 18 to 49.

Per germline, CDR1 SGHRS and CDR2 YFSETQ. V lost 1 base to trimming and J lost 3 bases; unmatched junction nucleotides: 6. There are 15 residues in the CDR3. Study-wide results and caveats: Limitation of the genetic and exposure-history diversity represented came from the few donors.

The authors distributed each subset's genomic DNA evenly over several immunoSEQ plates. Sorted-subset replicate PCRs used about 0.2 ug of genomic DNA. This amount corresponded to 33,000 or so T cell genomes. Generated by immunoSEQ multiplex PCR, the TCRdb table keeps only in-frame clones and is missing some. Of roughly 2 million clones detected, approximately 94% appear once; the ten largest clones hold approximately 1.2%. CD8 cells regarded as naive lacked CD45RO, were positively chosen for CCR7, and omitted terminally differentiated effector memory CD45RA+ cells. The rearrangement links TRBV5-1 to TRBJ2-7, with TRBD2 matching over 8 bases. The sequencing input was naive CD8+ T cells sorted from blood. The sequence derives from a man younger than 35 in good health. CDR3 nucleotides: TGCGCCAGCAGCTTGCTCAGCGGGGGATACTACGAGCAGTACTTC. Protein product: CASSLLSGGYYEQYF.